Below, 7 T cell receptor beta chains from the same sample are listed, as sequenced in a study of T cells after yellow fever vaccination. TCRdb fed the 5' RACE reads into MiXCR, producing one record per CDR3 protein. The repertoire consists of roughly 170,000 distinct CDR3 sequences, with about 6% occurring once and the leading ten covering about 2.8%. The sample was CD4+ T cells sorted from PBMCs, taken on the day of the first yellow fever vaccination. Receptors were obtained from a man between 18 and 35 years old who received the YFV17D yellow fever vaccine.

In its sample, this clonotype was seen many times. One end of the junction fails to match germline, which may point to a read error. The genes are TRBV10-3 and TRBJ2-1; 15 bases are a match to TRBD2. Germline V gene lookup returns CDR1 ENHRY and CDR2 SYGVKD. The CDR3 contains 13 residues. The CDR3 is CAISGPGLAGGLF. DNA of the CDR3: TGTGCCATCAGTGGACCGGGACTAGCGGGGGGACTCTTC.

V usage is TRBV4-1 and J usage is TRBJ1-3; possible D gene TRBD1, 6 bases. This CDR3 has 16 amino acids. In germline, CDR1 is MGHRA, CDR2 YSYEKL. Trimming removed 1 base at V and 8 bases at J, with 18 bases between. The CDR3 DNA sequence: TGCGCCAGCAGCCAAGGGACAGATGGGCTCGGGGACACCATATATTTT. As protein: CASSQGTDGLGDTIYF.

In regard to this clonotype: A read error may explain this, as a much larger clone is one base away. CDR3 nucleotide sequence: TGTGCCAGCAGCCATGCGGCCGGGGAGCTGTTTTTT. Its protein is CASSHAAGELFF. The chain couples TRBV11-2 to TRBJ2-2; D remains unclear. The CDR3 is 12 residues long. V lost 5 bases and J 6 bases, leaving 7 bases between the germline ends. Per the germline V gene, CDR1 is SGHAT and CDR2 is FQNNGV.

In this sample, this clonotype turned up many times. This chain connects TRBV7-2 to TRBJ1-1; D is undetermined. The germline CDR1 and CDR2 sequences are SGHTA and FQGNSA. The CDR3 length is 14 residues. V was shortened by 5 bases and J by 1 base, with 11 bases between the two germline ends. The CDR3 loop is CASSLQRENTEAFF. CDR3 DNA sequence: TGTGCCAGCAGCCTACAGAGAGAGAACACTGAAGCTTTCTTT.

This clonotype was counted at least ten times. The chain employs TRBV7-2 and TRBJ2-5; TRBD2 matches at 9 bases. The CDR3 is 15 residues long. CDR1 and CDR2 from the germline V gene are SGHTA and FQGNSA. V lost 1 base, J lost 2 bases, and 2 bases stayed unmatched. CDR3 sequence reads: CASSLEAGGQETQYF. CDR3 DNA sequence: TGTGCCAGCAGCTTAGAAGCGGGAGGACAAGAGACCCAGTACTTC.

This clonotype was counted a few times. The chain has TRBV6-1 and TRBJ1-1; a weak D match, TRBD1 (6 bases). This CDR3 region has 13 residues. V was pared by 7 bases and J by 1 base, with 10 bases between. Germline lookup yields CDR1 MNHNS and CDR2 SASEGT. The chain's CDR3 is CASTQDRNTEAFF. The CDR3 coding sequence is TGTGCCAGCACCCAGGACAGGAACACTGAAGCTTTCTTT.

This clonotype showed up many times. V and J are TRBV7-2 and TRBJ2-7; D possibly matches TRBD1 or TRBD2 (5 bases each). The germline gives CDR1 SGHTA, CDR2 FQGNSA. Trimming removed 5 bases from V and 6 bases from J, with 17 bases in between. The CDR3 extends over 14 amino acids. CDR3 residues: CASSLTGDQGEQYF. CDR3 bases: TGTGCCAGCAGCCTTACCGGGGACCAGGGCGAGCAGTACTTC. Drawing the rest from reference TRBV7-2 and TRBJ2-7, the complete variable domain is GAGVSQSPSNKVTEKGKDVELRCDPISGHTALYWYRQSLGQGLEFLIYFQGNSAPDKSGLPSDRFSAERTGGSVSTLTIQRTQQEDSAVYLCASSLTGDQGEQYFGPGTRLTVT.